The rows below give T cell receptor beta chains drawn from one sample of a study of beta chain features in type 1 diabetes. The table came from immunoSEQ multiplex PCR; TCRdb's copy has only in-frame clones and leaves some out. The table includes under 800,000 clones, roughly 15% detected once. The sample was naive CD4+ T cells from blood. The receptors originated from a man younger than 35 in good health. CDR3s include the opening cysteine and the closing phenylalanine or tryptophan. A D gene is named only where the DNA matches it firmly. Clone size is given for some rows only: seen once, a few or many times, or a class if the clone is expanded.

>few|NA|TRBV7-9|TRBJ1-6
TGTGCCAGCAGCTTAGAGGGGGGACCTTCACCCCTCCACTTT
CASSLEGGPSPLHF
>NA|NA|TRBV7-9|TRBJ1-5
TGTGCCAGCAGCTTAGTTCAGGGCCAGCCCCAGCATTTT
CASSLVQGQPQHF
>NA|NA|TRBV4-1|TRBJ2-3
TGCGCCAGCAGCCAAACCGGGACACGGGTGAGGGATACGCAGTATTTT
CASSQTGTRVRDTQYF
>NA|NA|TRBV4-3|TRBJ1-5
TGCGCCAGCAGCCAAGATCGGCAGGGGCGGCAGCCCCAGCATTTT
CASSQDRQGRQPQHF
>few|NA|TRBV21-1|TRBJ1-2
TGTGCCAGCAGCAAAGTCAGGGGGTGGATTTATGGCTACACCTTC
CASSKVRGWIYGYTF
>NA|NA|TRBV18|TRBJ2-7
TGTGCCAGCTCACCCTTCCCCCGTGAGCAGTACTTC
CASSPFPREQYF
>few|TRBD2|TRBV29-1|TRBJ2-1
TGCAGCGTTGTGAGTAGACTAGCGGACAATGAGCAGTTCTTC
CSVVSRLADNEQFF
>few|NA|TRBV28|TRBJ2-7
TGTGCCAGCATCAAGCTGGACGAGCAGTACTTC
CASIKLDEQYF
>few|NA|TRBV30|TRBJ2-2
TGTGCCTGCCCGCTACGGGACAAGAACACCGGGGAGCTGTTTTTT
CACPLRDKNTGELFF
>NA|NA|TRBV30|TRBJ2-2
TGTGCCTGGAGTGTACACGAAGTAACCGGGGAGCTGTTTTTT
CAWSVHEVTGELFF
>few|NA|TRBV19|TRBJ2-1
TGTGCCAGTAGAATTTGGGGGGCCTCCTACAATGAGCAGTTCTTC
CASRIWGASYNEQFF
>NA|NA|TRBV7-9|TRBJ2-5
TGTGCCAGCAGCTTAGATGGAGGAGAGACCCAGTACTTC
CASSLDGGETQYF
>NA|NA|TRBV9|TRBJ1-4
TGTGCCAGCAGCCGGGAGCCTGCAACTAATGAAAAACTGTTTTTT
CASSREPATNEKLFF
>NA|TRBD1|TRBV28|TRBJ2-7
TGTGCCAGCAGAATGGGACAGCTTGGGTACGAGCAGTACTTC
CASRMGQLGYEQYF
>few|NA|TRBV14|TRBJ2-3
TGTGCCAGCAGCCGACCGGCAGGGTTGGATACGCAGTATTTT
CASSRPAGLDTQYF
>NA|NA|TRBV5-4|TRBJ2-6
TGTGCCAGCAGCCTTTCGTCCGGGATGAGTTCTGGGGCCAACGTCCTGACTTTC
CASSLSSGMSSGANVLTF
>NA|TRBD1|TRBV9|TRBJ1-1
TGTGCCAGCAGCGTAGTGGGACAGGGAAACACTGAAGCTTTCTTT
CASSVVGQGNTEAFF
>NA|NA|TRBV5-1|TRBJ1-1
TGCGCCAGCAGCTCCGCGGGGGCGTCCACTGAAGCTTTCTTT
CASSSAGASTEAFF
>once|NA|TRBV7-9|TRBJ1-5
TGTGCCAGCAGCTTTTCACTCGGGACGGCGAGCAATCAGCCCCAGCATTTT
CASSFSLGTASNQPQHF
>NA|NA|TRBV6-5|TRBJ1-2
TGTGCCAGCAGTTACTCCCCATATACCTATGGCTACACCTTC
CASSYSPYTYGYTF
>NA|TRBD1|TRBV28|TRBJ1-5
TGTGCCAGCAGTTTATTCCCCACAGGGGCGAATCAGCCCCAGCATTTT
CASSLFPTGANQPQHF